This T cell receptor beta chain is drawn from a study of OX40 agonist ivuxolimab in advanced cancers. Study-wide context: From 23 to 79 years was the age range, with a mean of approximately 58 years, and around 83% were male. General study results and limits: The average count of expanded clones was higher among CD8+ T cells than among CD4+. Partial responders dosed at 0.1-3.0 mg/kg displayed clonal expansion ranking among the lowest.

Assay: immunoSEQ multiplex PCR; the TCRdb copy retains only in-frame clones and omits some. The sample includes about 62,000 clones, more than 85% seen only once; the top ten take approximately 0.64%. In regard to this clone: Its antigen is as yet unknown.

Germline CDR1 reads MDHEN; CDR2 reads SYDVKM. The CDR3 runs 14 residues. The ends were cut back, 3 bases at V and 5 bases at J, with 12 bases in the middle. The rearrangement links TRBV28 to TRBJ2-3; D may match TRBD1 or TRBD2 (5 bases each). This receptor was identified in an adult with an advanced solid tumor such as melanoma, head and neck, liver or kidney cancer. This specimen consisted of CD4+ or CD8+ T cells sorted from blood, obtained in a trial of the OX40 agonist ivuxolimab. The CDR3 is CASSFPGRKDTQYF. The CDR3 coding sequence is TGTGCCAGCAGTTTCCCGGGACGGAAAGATACGCAGTATTTT.